This entry concerns a single T cell receptor beta chain. Only in-frame clones appear in the TCRdb table, and some are missing; sequencing was by immunoSEQ multiplex PCR. The sample lists 150,000 to 160,000 clones, roughly nine tenths occurring once. CDR3 length: 17 amino acids. The V gene's germline CDR1 is WSHSY and CDR2 SAAADI. V was shortened by 3 bases and J by 1 base, with 18 bases between the two germline ends. These data belong to a study of T cell responses to AZD1222 COVID-19 vaccine. The chain is built from TRBV10-2 and TRBJ1-2; D is ambiguous. This specimen was peripheral blood, taken on day 0 of MenACWY control vaccination. This clonotype originated in an adult in good health. The CDR3 coding sequence is TGCGCCAGCAGTGAAGGAGGCATTCTTGCGGATAACTATGGCTACACCTTC. Translation gives CASSEGGILADNYGYTF.